This TCR beta chain emerged from a study of shared clonotypes between healthy human individuals. Study findings and constraints: A reduction in generation probabilities was seen for non-shared clonotypes relative to those shared by all four donors.

At deep level, the assay was performed. Libraries were prepared by immunoSEQ multiplex PCR; TCRdb keeps only in-frame clonotypes and omits some of them. The table has about 2,100,000 clones, 85% to 95% seen once. CD45RO negativity and positive selection for CCR7 defined naive CD8 cells, a population that excluded terminally differentiated effector memory CD45RA+ cells. Caucasian adults living in Nashville, Tennessee, provided all samples. For this clone: As yet, its antigen is unknown.

The receptor was isolated from a man aged 18 to 29 in good health. Some clones in this sample may be carry-over from other donors' samples. Sample: naive CD8+ T cells from PBMCs.

The CDR3 DNA reads as TGTGCCAGCAGCCTGAGACTAGCGGGGAGCTCCTACGAGCAGTACTTC. Translated, it gives CASSLRLAGSSYEQYF. The chain has TRBV7-2 and TRBJ2-7; 11 bases fit TRBD2. Trimming removed 5 bases from V and 0 bases from J; junction bases left unmatched: 6. Looked up from germline, CDR1 is SGHTA and CDR2 is FQGNSA. This CDR3 spans 16 amino acids.